These T cell receptor beta chains were read from a single sample in a study of cytotoxic CD8 clonotypes in ibrutinib-treated CLL. TCRdb's table, derived via immunoSEQ multiplex PCR, lists solely in-frame clones and lacks some. The sample holds about 76,000 clones, around 84% seen once. Sequencing was performed on PBMCs, taken before ibrutinib treatment. The receptors stem from a human donor with chronic lymphocytic leukemia. The CDR3 runs from the conserved cysteine through the conserved F or W. The D gene is left open where the match is weak. Clone size is not always given. Where it is, it says once, few, many or a class for expanded clones.

14,TRBV27,-,-,TRBJ2-7,TGTGCCAGCAGTTTTAATACAGGGCCTTACGAGCAGTACTTC,CASSFNTGPYEQYF
16,TRBV5-1,-,-,TRBJ2-2,TGCGCCAGCAGCCAAAACGCCGGGACCAATACCGGGGAGCTGTTTTTT,CASSQNAGTNTGELFF
13,TRBV18,TRBD2,once,TRBJ2-5,TGTGCCGGGTCGGGAGGGTTCGGCGAGACCCAGTACTTC,CAGSGGFGETQYF
13,TRBV27,-,-,TRBJ2-1,TGTGCCAGCAGCCGAAGTACCCTCGATGAGCAGTTCTTC,CASSRSTLDEQFF
17,TRBV5-1,-,-,TRBJ2-1,TGCGCCAGCAGCCGGTGGGACGATAGCGAGTATTACAATGAGCAGTTCTTC,CASSRWDDSEYYNEQFF
14,TRBV7-2,-,few,TRBJ1-1,TGTGCCAGCAGCTTGCTGGGAATGAACACTGAAGCTTTCTTT,CASSLLGMNTEAFF
15,TRBV7-3,TRBD2,-,TRBJ2-1,TGTGCCAGCAGCTTAAAGGGACTAGCGAAGAATGAGCAGTTCTTC,CASSLKGLAKNEQFF
11,TRBV18,-,-,TRBJ2-5,TGTGCCAGCTCACCATTGGAGACCCAGTACTTC,CASSPLETQYF
12,TRBV6-1,-,-,TRBJ1-2,TGTGCCAGCAGCTTGGACAGCCGTGGCTACACCTTC,CASSLDSRGYTF
14,TRBV5-1,-,-,TRBJ1-2,TGCGCCAGCAGCTTGGAACGTCGCAACTATGGCTACACCTTC,CASSLERRNYGYTF
16,TRBV5-1,TRBD2,-,TRBJ2-5,TGCGCCAGCAGCTTAGGTGGGGGAGCGGGAGCAGAGACCCAGTACTTC,CASSLGGGAGAETQYF
15,TRBV6-1,TRBD2,-,TRBJ2-7,TGTGCCAGCAGTGAAGATGGCGGGAGTACCTACGAGCAGTACTTC,CASSEDGGSTYEQYF
15,TRBV27,TRBD1,-,TRBJ1-1,TGTGCCAGCAGTCCGCCGACAGGGGGCCTCACTGAAGCTTTCTTT,CASSPPTGGLTEAFF
12,TRBV27,-,-,TRBJ2-3,TGTGCCAGCAGTTCGTACACAGATACGCAGTATTTT,CASSSYTDTQYF
17,TRBV5-1,-,-,TRBJ1-1,TGCGCCAGCAGCTTGGGAGGGAGGCAAGGGGGGAACACTGAAGCTTTCTTT,CASSLGGRQGGNTEAFF
13,TRBV30,-,-,TRBJ2-7,TGTGCCTGGAGCCGAGGGGGTAACTACGAGCAGTACTTC,CAWSRGGNYEQYF
14,TRBV27,TRBD1,many,TRBJ2-3,TGTGCCAGCAGTCGACAGGGTTCCACAGATACGCAGTATTTT,CASSRQGSTDTQYF
19,TRBV5-1,TRBD1,-,TRBJ2-4,TGCGCCAGCAGCCCGGCGACCGGGACAGGGGGCCGTCCTGAAAACATTCAGTACTTC,CASSPATGTGGRPENIQYF
18,TRBV5-4,TRBD2,-,TRBJ2-2,TGTGCCAGCAGCTTAACTAGCGGGAGGGCCGGTGTCACCGGGGAGCTGTTTTTT,CASSLTSGRAGVTGELFF
18,TRBV10-2,TRBD1,-,TRBJ2-1,TGCGCCAGCAGTCCGGGACAGGGAAGGCGGGAGTGGAAGAATGAGCAGTTCTTC,CASSPGQGRREWKNEQFF
15,TRBV27,-,-,TRBJ2-3,TGTGCCAGCAGTCTCCAGGCGATAAGCACAGATACGCAGTATTTT,CASSLQAISTDTQYF
20,TRBV27,TRBD1,-,TRBJ2-1,TGTGCCAGCAGTTCAATCCGGGCCACAGGGGGCTGGTATAACTACAATGAGCAGTTCTTC,CASSSIRATGGWYNYNEQFF
10,TRBV27,-,-,TRBJ2-7,TGTGCCAGCGGCTACTACGAGCAGTACTTC,CASGYYEQYF
13,TRBV5-1,-,-,TRBJ1-6,TGCGCCAGCAGCGGGACGGGAAATTCACCCCTCCACTTT,CASSGTGNSPLHF
16,TRBV28,TRBD2,once,TRBJ2-7,TGTGCCAGCAGTCGTAGTAGCGGGACACCGGACAACGAGCAGTACTTC,CASSRSSGTPDNEQYF
16,TRBV15,TRBD1,-,TRBJ2-6,TGTGCCACCAGCAACGACAGGGACTCTGGGGCCAACGTCCTGACTTTC,CATSNDRDSGANVLTF
15,TRBV7-2,TRBD2,-,TRBJ2-1,TGTGCCAGCAGCTGGACTAGCGGGAGGGTCAATGAGCAGTTCTTC,CASSWTSGRVNEQFF
15,TRBV7-9,-,-,TRBJ2-7,TGTGCCAGCAGCTACGGAGGGGGCGTTAACTACGAGCAGTACTTC,CASSYGGGVNYEQYF
15,TRBV5-1,TRBD2,-,TRBJ2-3,TGCGCCAGCACTTGGGCGAATAGCGGGACAGATACGCAGTATTTT,CASTWANSGTDTQYF
14,TRBV4-1,-,-,TRBJ2-7,TGCGCCAGCAGCCGAGGCCAGGGGCCCTACGAGCAGTACTTC,CASSRGQGPYEQYF
15,TRBV4-3,-,-,TRBJ1-2,TGCGCCAGCAGCCAGGGACACTCAAATAACTATGGCTACACCTTC,CASSQGHSNNYGYTF
14,TRBV9,-,-,TRBJ1-1,TGTGCCAGCAGCGTAGTTGGGGCTGGGGCTGAAGCTTTCTTT,CASSVVGAGAEAFF
14,TRBV6-5,-,-,TRBJ2-3,TGTGCCAGCAGCTCACGCCGGGCCACAGATACGCAGTATTTT,CASSSRRATDTQYF
12,TRBV19,-,-,TRBJ2-3,TGTGCCAGCCAGTCCTACACAGATACGCAGTATTTT,CASQSYTDTQYF
17,TRBV10-1,-,-,TRBJ2-3,TGCGCCAGCAGTGGATCGTTGAGGATTGGGGGCACAGATACGCAGTATTTT,CASSGSLRIGGTDTQYF
12,TRBV19,-,-,TRBJ2-3,TGTGCCAGTAGTGGATATACAGATACGCAGTATTTT,CASSGYTDTQYF
15,TRBV6-1,TRBD2,-,TRBJ2-7,TGTGCCACCCAAGGGGCTAGCGGCTCATTTTACGAGCAGTACTTC,CATQGASGSFYEQYF
13,TRBV28,-,-,TRBJ1-1,TGTGCCAGCAGTTTCCCTGGGCTAACTGAAGCTTTCTTT,CASSFPGLTEAFF
14,TRBV29-1,-,few,TRBJ1-1,TGCAGCGTTGAAGATCGATCGGGGCTGGATGAAGCTTTCTTT,CSVEDRSGLDEAFF
17,TRBV9,-,-,TRBJ2-1,TGTGCCAGCAGCGCGCGGGGTGGAGGGGGCGCGGAAAATGAGCAGTTCTTC,CASSARGGGGAENEQFF
12,TRBV25-1,TRBD1,-,TRBJ2-7,TGTGCCAGCACGCGACAGGGGTACGAGCAGTACTTC,CASTRQGYEQYF
14,TRBV30,TRBD1,-,TRBJ2-2,TGTGCCTGGGGGACAGATTCGAACACCGGGGAGCTGTTTTTT,CAWGTDSNTGELFF
14,TRBV4-1,-,-,TRBJ2-7,TGCGCCAGCAGCCAAGGTGCGGGAATCTACGAGCAGTACTTC,CASSQGAGIYEQYF
14,TRBV9,TRBD2,-,TRBJ2-3,TGTGCCAGCAGCCCCCCAGCGGGAGCAGATACGCAGTATTTT,CASSPPAGADTQYF
20,TRBV9,TRBD1,once,TRBJ2-1,TGTGCCAGCAGTCAGACGTCGGAAGACAGGGTCGGCGGCTCCTACAATGAGCAGTTCTTC,CASSQTSEDRVGGSYNEQFF
13,TRBV30,-,few,TRBJ1-1,TGTGCCTGGAGTCCCGGGGCAGCTAAGAAGGCTTTCTTT,CAWSPGAAKKAFF
15,TRBV5-1,-,-,TRBJ2-1,TGCGCCAGTACCTTGGGGACCGGGGCCTACAATGAGCAGTTCTTC,CASTLGTGAYNEQFF
15,TRBV4-3,-,-,TRBJ2-2,TGCGCCAGCAGCCAAGATACAGAGATCACCGGGGAGCTGTTTTTT,CASSQDTEITGELFF
15,TRBV7-2,TRBD1,-,TRBJ1-4,TGTGCCAGCAGCCCACCGACAGGGGGGCATGAAAAACTGTTTTTT,CASSPPTGGHEKLFF
15,TRBV10-1,TRBD1,-,TRBJ2-1,TGCGCCAGCAGTGAGTTGAGGACAGGCCTCGGTGAGCAGTTCTTC,CASSELRTGLGEQFF
16,TRBV11-3,TRBD1,-,TRBJ1-5,TGTGCCAGCAGCTTAAGCGGACAGGGGAGCAATCAGCCCCAGCATTTT,CASSLSGQGSNQPQHF
15,TRBV21-1,-,-,TRBJ2-7,TGTGCCAGCAGCAAAGGGACGGGAGCTTCCCACGAGCAGTACTTC,CASSKGTGASHEQYF
13,TRBV7-6,TRBD2,-,TRBJ2-7,TGTGCCAGCAGCTCTAGCGGGAGCTGGGAGCAGTACTTC,CASSSSGSWEQYF
11,TRBV29-1,-,few,TRBJ2-1,TGCAGCGTTCCGAGTATACGTGAGCAGTTCTTC,CSVPSIREQFF
15,TRBV5-1,-,-,TRBJ2-5,TGCGCCAGCCTCCTACAGGGTTCTCGGCAAGAGACCCAGTACTTC,CASLLQGSRQETQYF
14,TRBV5-8,-,-,TRBJ2-7,TGTGCCAGCAGCTTGTACCGGGAGAACCACGAGCAGTACTTC,CASSLYRENHEQYF
17,TRBV11-3,-,once,TRBJ2-2,TGTGCCAGCAGCTTAGGAATCCTAGAAACGAACACCGGGGAGCTGTTTTTT,CASSLGILETNTGELFF
15,TRBV14,-,-,TRBJ1-2,TGTGCCAGCAGCCAAGAGAATAAGGTGAGGGACGGCTACACCTTC,CASSQENKVRDGYTF
14,TRBV7-9,-,-,TRBJ2-7,TGTGCCAGCAGCTTATATGGAGGGAACTACGAGCAGTACTTC,CASSLYGGNYEQYF